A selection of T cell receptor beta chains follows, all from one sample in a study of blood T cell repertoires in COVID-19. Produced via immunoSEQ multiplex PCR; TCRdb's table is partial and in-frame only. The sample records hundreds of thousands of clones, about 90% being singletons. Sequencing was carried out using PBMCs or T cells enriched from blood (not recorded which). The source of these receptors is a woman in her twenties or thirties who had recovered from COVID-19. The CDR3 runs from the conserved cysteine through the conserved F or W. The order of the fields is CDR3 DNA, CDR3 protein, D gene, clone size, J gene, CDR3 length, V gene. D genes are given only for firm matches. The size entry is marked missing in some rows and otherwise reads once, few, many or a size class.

TGTGCCAGCAGCTTATCTCCCGGCGGGAGGGTCCACGAGCAGTACTTC | CASSLSPGGRVHEQYF | TRBD2 | - | TRBJ2-7 | 16 | TRBV7-2
TGTGCCAGTAGTTTACATGACAGTAACTCCTACAATGAGCAGTTCTTC | CASSLHDSNSYNEQFF | - | - | TRBJ2-1 | 16 | TRBV19
TGTGCCAGCAGCCCAACCCGGACAGGCTCCTACAATGAGCAGTTCTTC | CASSPTRTGSYNEQFF | TRBD1 | - | TRBJ2-1 | 16 | TRBV5-4
TGTGCCAGCAGCGTAAGGGGGCTGACTGAAGCTTTCTTT | CASSVRGLTEAFF | TRBD1 | - | TRBJ1-1 | 13 | TRBV2
TGTGCCAGCTCACCACTAAAGGGGTCTTCCCCCCCAAACTATGGCTACACCTTC | CASSPLKGSSPPNYGYTF | - | - | TRBJ1-2 | 18 | TRBV18
TGCGCCAGCAGCCCCGGGACAGCAAATTCACCCCTCCACTTT | CASSPGTANSPLHF | TRBD1 | - | TRBJ1-6 | 14 | TRBV4-1
TGTGCCACCACAGGGGGCGGCAAAAACATTCAGTACTTC | CATTGGGKNIQYF | TRBD1 | - | TRBJ2-4 | 13 | TRBV19
TGTGCCAGCAGTAGTACAGCTGGAAACACCATATATTTT | CASSSTAGNTIYF | - | once | TRBJ1-3 | 13 | TRBV25-1
TGTGCCACCAGCAGAGCTAGACAGGGGGACGAGCAGTACTTC | CATSRARQGDEQYF | TRBD1 | once | TRBJ2-7 | 14 | TRBV15
TGCGCCAGCAGCCAAGTGGGACAGGCCTACGAGCAGTACTTC | CASSQVGQAYEQYF | TRBD1 | - | TRBJ2-7 | 14 | TRBV4-1
TGTGCCAGCAGCTATCTCCGGGACAACTCCTACGAGCAGTACTTC | CASSYLRDNSYEQYF | - | - | TRBJ2-7 | 15 | TRBV7-9
TGTGCCATCAAGACCGGGACACCTCATGTTGCCCAGCATTTT | CAIKTGTPHVAQHF | - | few | TRBJ1-5 | 14 | TRBV28
TGTGCCAGCAGCTCCCCGACTAGCGGGGACACAGATACGCAGTATTTT | CASSSPTSGDTDTQYF | TRBD2 | few | TRBJ2-3 | 16 | TRBV7-9
TGTGCCAGCTCACCTAGTAGCTCTGGAAACACCATATATTTT | CASSPSSSGNTIYF | - | - | TRBJ1-3 | 14 | TRBV18
TGTGCCAGCAGTGAAGGGGCAATAGGGGGTGATACGCAGTATTTT | CASSEGAIGGDTQYF | - | - | TRBJ2-3 | 15 | TRBV6-1
TGTGCCAGCAGCCGGTTGGGCCTCGATGGCTACACCTTC | CASSRLGLDGYTF | - | - | TRBJ1-2 | 13 | TRBV28
TGCGCCAGCAGCTTGTATCCAGGAGGGGGGGAGAATTCACCCCTCCACTTT | CASSLYPGGGENSPLHF | - | - | TRBJ1-6 | 17 | TRBV5-1
TGTGCTAGCAGCTTAGGACTAGCGGGAGGAGAAGAGACCCAGTACTTC | CASSLGLAGGEETQYF | TRBD2 | - | TRBJ2-5 | 16 | TRBV7-7
TGTGCCACCTCCAGGGTGAGGAACACTGAAGCTTTCTTT | CATSRVRNTEAFF | - | - | TRBJ1-1 | 13 | TRBV6-5
TGTGCCAGCTCAGGCGGACAGGGGCCTGGAAACACCATATATTTT | CASSGGQGPGNTIYF | TRBD1 | - | TRBJ1-3 | 15 | TRBV18
TGTGCCAGCAGTGAAGGGGGGGGGCTTAGTCAGCCCCAGCATTTT | CASSEGGGLSQPQHF | - | - | TRBJ1-5 | 15 | TRBV2
TGCGCCAGCAGACAGGGGGTCTACGAGCAGTACTTC | CASRQGVYEQYF | TRBD1 | - | TRBJ2-7 | 12 | TRBV5-1
TGCGCCAGCAGCTCGGGACAGGGGGCTGTAGGCTACACCTTC | CASSSGQGAVGYTF | TRBD1 | once | TRBJ1-2 | 14 | TRBV5-1
TGTGCCAGCAGTTTACCCACTTCTTACAATGAGCAGTTCTTC | CASSLPTSYNEQFF | - | - | TRBJ2-1 | 14 | TRBV28
TGTGCCAGCAGCCAAGATAGTCGGCTAGCGGATAGCACAGATACGCAGTATTTT | CASSQDSRLADSTDTQYF | TRBD2 | - | TRBJ2-3 | 18 | TRBV14
TGCGCCAGCAGCCGATCGGACAGGACGAACACTGAAGCTTTCTTT | CASSRSDRTNTEAFF | TRBD1 | - | TRBJ1-1 | 15 | TRBV4-1
TGCGCCAGCAGCCCCCGCCCTAGCGGGAGGGACACAGATACGCAGTATTTT | CASSPRPSGRDTDTQYF | TRBD2 | - | TRBJ2-3 | 17 | TRBV5-1
TGTGCCAGCTCACCAGGGGTAGCGGGAGGAAATGAGCAGTTCTTC | CASSPGVAGGNEQFF | TRBD2 | - | TRBJ2-1 | 15 | TRBV18
TGTGCCACCAGCAGAGCCGGGACAGGGAAAAACATTCAGTACTTC | CATSRAGTGKNIQYF | TRBD1 | once | TRBJ2-4 | 15 | TRBV15
TGTGCCAGCAGCGCCGGGGGTGCGGGTTACGAGCAGTACTTC | CASSAGGAGYEQYF | - | - | TRBJ2-7 | 14 | TRBV5-4
TGTGCCAGCAGCCCGGGGGTCGGACTAAGCTACGAGCAGTACTTC | CASSPGVGLSYEQYF | - | - | TRBJ2-7 | 15 | TRBV5-4
TGTGCCAGCAGTTCACTTATGAACACTGAAGCTTTCTTT | CASSSLMNTEAFF | - | - | TRBJ1-1 | 13 | TRBV14